The 19 T cell receptor beta chains presented below share a single source sample, sequenced in a study of shared clonotypes between healthy human individuals. Repertoires were generated with immunoSEQ multiplex PCR, while TCRdb's copy carries only in-frame clones and drops some. The data contain over a million clones, over 95% of them singletons. The specimen was naive CD4+ T cells sorted from blood. Stated subset: CD45RA+ positively selected. Receptors originate from a man between 25 and 39 years old in good health.

The V gene is TRBV4-1, the J gene TRBJ1-2; D possibly corresponds to TRBD1 (5 bases). Germline loops: CDR1 MGHRA, CDR2 YSYEKL. This CDR3 has 15 amino acids. Trimming shortened V by 1 base and J by 0 bases, and 9 bases separated the two germline ends. The CDR3, as DNA: TGCGCCAGCAGCCAAGCCGCGACAGCTAACTATGGCTACACCTTC. It translates to CASSQAATANYGYTF.

In this sample, this clone turned up once. The chain links TRBV5-1 to TRBJ2-3; 10 nucleotides line up with TRBD1. From germline, CDR1 is SGHRS and CDR2 YFSETQ. V lost 4 bases and J lost 0; bases outside the gene matches: 17. This CDR3 contains 20 residues. DNA for the CDR3: TGCGCCAGCAGCCTTCGATACCCGGGACAGGGGTCATCTAGCACAGATACGCAGTATTTT. It is translated as CASSLRYPGQGSSSTDTQYF.

Comment on this clone: This specimen includes other DNA sequences encoding the same CDR3. The CDR3 loop reads CASSVEGEQFF. The CDR3 nucleotides are TGTGCCAGCAGCGTAGAAGGTGAGCAGTTCTTC. The chain recombines TRBV9 with TRBJ2-1; D is ambiguous. The CDR3 runs to 11 residues. Germline lookup yields CDR1 SGDLS and CDR2 YYNGEE. Between the trimmed V and J ends, which lost 0 bases and 9 bases, there was a span of 4 bases.

The J gene is TRBJ2-2, the V gene TRBV5-1, with a possible D match to TRBD1 (6 bases). Germline lookup yields CDR1 SGHRS and CDR2 YFSETQ. Trimming shortened V by 0 bases and J by 6 bases, and 6 bases separated the two germline ends. The CDR3 is 13 residues long. CDR3 in amino acids: CASSLDRAGELFF. The CDR3 DNA sequence: TGCGCCAGCAGCTTGGACAGGGCCGGGGAGCTGTTTTTT.

In the case of this clone: Distinct nucleotide sequences in the sample also encode this CDR3. The chain employs TRBV5-1 and TRBJ2-7; 7 nucleotides agree with TRBD1. This CDR3 contains 13 residues. Trimming cost V 3 bases and J 1 base; bases outside gene matches: 1. Germline values: CDR1 SGHRS, CDR2 YFSETQ. Written as DNA, the CDR3 is TGCGCCAGCAGCTGGGACAGATCCTACGAGCAGTACTTC. This encodes CASSWDRSYEQYF.

This chain connects TRBV4-1 to TRBJ2-7, with a weak D call TRBD1 (6 bases). Looked up from germline, CDR1 is MGHRA and CDR2 is YSYEKL. The V end was cut by 4 bases, the J end by 6 bases, with 16 bases between. The CDR3 is 14 amino acids. CDR3 protein: CASSRMLQGREQYF. The CDR3 bases are TGCGCCAGCAGCCGGATGTTACAGGGACGCGAGCAGTACTTC.

The J gene is TRBJ1-5, the V gene TRBV6-5, with unresolved D. Per germline, CDR1 MNHEY and CDR2 SVGAGI. V dropped 5 bases and J dropped 4 bases, with 12 bases sitting between them. The CDR3 contains 14 residues. CDR3 protein: CASSPSGANQPQHF. The DNA for the CDR3 is TGTGCCAGCAGTCCTTCAGGTGCAAATCAGCCCCAGCATTTT.

The chain recombines TRBV2 with TRBJ2-3; perhaps TRBD1 as D (6 bases). CDR1 is SNHLY and CDR2 is FYNNEI in the germline V gene. The CDR3 totals 13 residues. Trimming took 7 bases from V and 4 from J, leaving 12 bases between them. The CDR3 region is CASNRQEADTQYF. The CDR3 DNA sequence: TGTGCCAGCAACAGACAGGAGGCAGATACGCAGTATTTT.

The V call is TRBV5-1, the J call TRBJ1-5; tentative D call: TRBD1 (6 bases). The germline V gene encodes CDR1 SGHRS and CDR2 YFSETQ. CDR3 length: 16 amino acids. The germline V and J ends were trimmed by 0 bases and 2 bases, with 12 bases remaining between them. Here the CDR3 DNA reads TGCGCCAGCAGCTTGGCCCCGGGGGCGGGCAATCAGCCCCAGCATTTT. Translation: CASSLAPGAGNQPQHF.

The rearrangement joins TRBV9 to TRBJ2-1; 7 bases map to TRBD1. The ends lost 3 bases at V and 7 bases at J; junction bases unmatched: 7. The length of the CDR3 is 14 residues. Germline V gives CDR1 SGDLS, CDR2 YYNGEE. CDR3 loop: CASSGRGLGNEQFF. The CDR3, as DNA: TGTGCCAGCAGCGGCAGGGGGTTGGGGAATGAGCAGTTCTTC.

V gene TRBV5-4 combines with J gene TRBJ2-2, with D maybe TRBD1 (5 bases). Trimming removed 7 bases at V and 2 bases at J, with 15 bases between. The germline V gene encodes CDR1 SGHNT and CDR2 YYREEE (reference sequence). The CDR3 has 15 residues. CDR3 sequence reads: CASGASHKNTGELFF. DNA for the CDR3: TGTGCCAGCGGGGCCTCTCACAAAAACACCGGGGAGCTGTTTTTT.

The chain couples TRBV7-3 to TRBJ1-5; D unclear. The germline V and J ends were trimmed by 3 bases and 2 bases, with 8 bases remaining between them. The CDR3 contains 14 residues. CDR1 is SGHTA, CDR2 FQGTGA, per germline. The DNA of the CDR3 is TGTGCCAGCAGCTTGTCTGGGGGCAATCAGCCCCAGCATTTT. Protein sequence: CASSLSGGNQPQHF.

V gene TRBV29-1 combines with J gene TRBJ1-1; D is unresolved. V was pared by 5 bases and J by 5 bases, with 12 bases between. This CDR3 contains 12 residues. The germline gives CDR1 SQVTM, CDR2 ANQGSEA. The CDR3 bases are TGCAGCGTTTTTGGCCCAAGGACTGAAGCTTTCTTT. Residues: CSVFGPRTEAFF.

This rearrangement joins TRBV19 to TRBJ1-5, with 7 bases that match TRBD1. The CDR3 length is 15 residues. V gave up 6 bases and J gave up 7 bases; unmatched junction bases: 12. Germline V CDR1 and CDR2: LNHDA, SQIVND (reference sequence). The CDR3: CASSPTGLPQQPQHF. The CDR3, as DNA: TGTGCCAGTAGCCCGACAGGGCTGCCCCAACAGCCCCAGCATTTT.

This clone is a singleton in its sample. This chain joins TRBV10-2 and TRBJ2-2; TRBD2 matches at 13 bases. V gave up 7 bases and J gave up 6 bases; unmatched junction bases: 8. Germline V lookup: CDR1 WSHSY, CDR2 SAAADI. CDR3 length equals 16 residues. In DNA, the CDR3 is TGCGCCAGCACCCTGACTAGCGGGAGGACCCCCGGGGAGCTGTTTTTT. Translated: CASTLTSGRTPGELFF.

This sequence joins TRBV28 and TRBJ2-1, with 9 bases matching TRBD1. This CDR3 contains 15 residues. Germline CDR1 and CDR2: MDHEN and SYDVKM. Trimming at V came to 5 bases and at J to 4 bases, leaving 6 bases not matched to a gene. The CDR3 coding sequence is TGTGCCAGCAGTGGAGCGGGACAGGGTTACAATGAGCAGTTCTTC. Residues: CASSGAGQGYNEQFF.

The gene calls are TRBV7-2 and TRBJ2-2; maybe TRBD1 (6 bases). In germline, CDR1 is SGHTA, CDR2 FQGNSA. The V end lost 5 bases, the J end lost 6 bases, and 19 bases lay between the germline ends. The CDR3 covers 16 residues. CDR3 region: CASSPRDKLVSGELFF. CDR3 sequence (DNA): TGTGCCAGCAGCCCCAGGGACAAATTGGTTTCCGGGGAGCTGTTTTTT.

The chain couples TRBV2 to TRBJ2-5, with TRBD2 matching over 8 bases. CDR3 length: 14 residues. The V segment lost 8 bases and the J segment 5 bases; nucleotides outside the gene matches: 10. Germline V gene sequence: CDR1 SNHLY, CDR2 FYNNEI. CDR3 residues: CASLGTRDVETQYF. CDR3 DNA: TGTGCCAGCCTGGGGACTAGGGATGTGGAGACCCAGTACTTC. The full variable domain, rest sourced from reference TRBV2 and TRBJ2-5, is EPEVTQTPSHQVTQMGQEVILRCVPISNHLYFYWYRQILGQKVEFLVSFYNNEISEKSEIFDDQFSVERPDGSNFTLKIRSTKLEDSAMYFCASLGTRDVETQYFGPGTRLLVL.

J is TRBJ2-3 and V is TRBV5-1; D call uncertain. V lost 4 bases and J lost 0, with 9 bases in between. Per germline, CDR1 SGHRS and CDR2 YFSETQ. This CDR3 contains 14 residues. The CDR3 bases are TGCGCCAGCAGCCAAGACGGTAGCACAGATACGCAGTATTTT. It encodes CASSQDGSTDTQYF.